This TCR beta chain was sequenced during a study of shared clonotypes between healthy human individuals. Background on the study: Donors had three CD4 naive, three CD4 memory, two CD8 naive and one CD8 memory plate apiece.

Assay used: immunoSEQ multiplex PCR; TCRdb lists only in-frame clones, some missing. This sample has some 800,000 clones, with 80% to 95% found just once. Germline values: CDR1 SNHLY, CDR2 FYNNEI. The CDR3 length is 15 residues. The V gene lost 3 bases and the J gene lost 4 bases, with 16 bases spanning the gap. In regard to this clone: As yet, its antigen is unknown.

Study results and caveats: The four-donor shared clonotypes exceeded non-shared clonotypes in generation probability, with non-shared ones scoring lower. The donor pool, a small one, limited the genetic and exposure-history diversity represented.

Cells designated naive CD8 were CD45RO-negative and were positively selected for CCR7, with terminally differentiated effector memory CD45RA+ cells excluded. This clonotype was sampled from a man aged 25-45 years in good health. The material sequenced was naive CD8+ T cells sorted from blood. The J gene is TRBJ2-7, the V gene TRBV2; D ambiguous. The DNA for the CDR3 is TGTGCCAGCAGTGACGGTCCTATTCCTTCATACGAGCAGTACTTC. Translation gives CASSDGPIPSYEQYF.